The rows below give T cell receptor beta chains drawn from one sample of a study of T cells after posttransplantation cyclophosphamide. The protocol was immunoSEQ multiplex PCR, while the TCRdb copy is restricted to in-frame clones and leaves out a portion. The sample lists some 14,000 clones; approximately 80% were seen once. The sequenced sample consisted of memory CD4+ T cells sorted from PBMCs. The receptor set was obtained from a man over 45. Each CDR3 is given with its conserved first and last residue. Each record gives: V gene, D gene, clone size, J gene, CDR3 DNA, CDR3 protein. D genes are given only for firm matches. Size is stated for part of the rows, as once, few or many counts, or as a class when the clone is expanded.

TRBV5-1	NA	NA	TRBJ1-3	TGCGCCAGCAGCTTTCAGGGGTTCTCTGGAAACACCATATATTTT	CASSFQGFSGNTIYF
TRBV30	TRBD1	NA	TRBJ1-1	TGTGCCTGGAGCCACGCCAGGGGGCGGGGTGGTGAAGCTTTCTTT	CAWSHARGRGGEAFF
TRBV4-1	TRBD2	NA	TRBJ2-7	TGCGCCAGCAGCCAAGGCAGACTAGCGGGGAACTCCTACGAGCAGTACTTC	CASSQGRLAGNSYEQYF
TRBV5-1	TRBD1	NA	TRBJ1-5	TGCGCCAGCAGACTCGGGACAGGGAGGGAGCCCCAGCATTTT	CASRLGTGREPQHF
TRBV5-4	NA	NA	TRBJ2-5	TGTGCCAGCAGCTCTGGGCGGGACGGGAAGACCCAGTACTTC	CASSSGRDGKTQYF
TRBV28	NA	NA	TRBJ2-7	TGTGCCAGCAGAAAGACAGGCTTTGGGGAGCAGTACTTC	CASRKTGFGEQYF
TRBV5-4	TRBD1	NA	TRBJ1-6	TGTGCCAGCAGCCCAGGAGGGACAGGGGCGGGATCACCCCTCCACTTT	CASSPGGTGAGSPLHF
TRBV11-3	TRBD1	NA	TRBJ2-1	TGTGCCAGCAGCTTAGGGGACAGGGGGCCCACCTACAATGAGCAGTTCTTC	CASSLGDRGPTYNEQFF
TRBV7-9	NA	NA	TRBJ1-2	TGTGCCAGCAGCTTAGAGTCGGCAGGATACTCTGGCTACACCTTC	CASSLESAGYSGYTF
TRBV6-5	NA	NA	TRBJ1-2	TGTGCCAGCAGTCATGGACAGACCCTTAGGAGGGGCTACACCTTC	CASSHGQTLRRGYTF
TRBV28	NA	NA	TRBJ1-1	TGTGCCAGCAGTATGACCGGGACAGAAGCTTTCTTT	CASSMTGTEAFF
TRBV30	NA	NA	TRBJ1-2	TGTGCCTGGAACTCAGGGGCCTCCGGGTGGTATGGCTACACCTTC	CAWNSGASGWYGYTF
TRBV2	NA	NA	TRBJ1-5	TGTGCCAGCAGGGGACTGCAATCGGGAAGCAATCAGCCCCAGCATTTT	CASRGLQSGSNQPQHF
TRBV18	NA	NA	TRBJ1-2	TGTGCCAGCTCACCGAAGGTGGGAGAAGGCTACACCTTC	CASSPKVGEGYTF
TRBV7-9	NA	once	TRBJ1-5	TGTGCCAGCAGCTTACAGGATCAGCCCCAGCATTTT	CASSLQDQPQHF
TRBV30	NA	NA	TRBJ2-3	TGTGCCTGGCGGGACTTGGCGCAGTATTTT	CAWRDLAQYF
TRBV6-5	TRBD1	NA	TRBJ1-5	TGTGCCAGCAGATCAGGGACAGGAGTGAATCAGCCCCAGCATTTT	CASRSGTGVNQPQHF
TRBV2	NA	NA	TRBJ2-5	TGTGCCAGCAGGGACAGCCGACAAGAGACCCAGTACTTC	CASRDSRQETQYF
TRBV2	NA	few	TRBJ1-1	TGTGCCAGCAGTATACAGGGAGCGAACACTGAAGCTTTCTTT	CASSIQGANTEAFF
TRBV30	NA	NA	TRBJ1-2	TGTGCCTGGACCTTGCTCAGGGGACGGAATGGCTACACCTTC	CAWTLLRGRNGYTF
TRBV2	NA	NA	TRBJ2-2	TGTGCCGGGGGAAGCGGGTTGGGCACCGGGGAGCTGTTTTTT	CAGGSGLGTGELFF
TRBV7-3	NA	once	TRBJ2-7	TGTGCCAGCAGCTTAACTAGATATAACGAGCAGTACTTC	CASSLTRYNEQYF
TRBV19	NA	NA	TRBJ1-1	TGTGCCAGTAGTATAGAAAAAGGGGGAAACACTGAAGCTTTCTTT	CASSIEKGGNTEAFF
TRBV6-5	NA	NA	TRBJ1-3	TGTGCCAGCAGTTATTCCCGAGACTCTGGAAACACCATATATTTT	CASSYSRDSGNTIYF
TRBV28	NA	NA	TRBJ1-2	TGTGCCAGCAGTTGGCCGGGTACTGGCTACACCTTC	CASSWPGTGYTF
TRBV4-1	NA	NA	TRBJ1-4	TGCGCCAGCAGCCAAGAGGAGGCACCAACTAATGAAAAACTGTTTTTT	CASSQEEAPTNEKLFF
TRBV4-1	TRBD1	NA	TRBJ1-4	TGCGCCAGCAGCCCAATGACAGGGGGCACTGAAAAACTGTTTTTT	CASSPMTGGTEKLFF
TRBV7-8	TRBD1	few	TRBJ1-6	TGTGCCAGCAGCCGCCGCCGGGACAGGACAGTTGGCTTCCATTCACCCCTCCACTTT	CASSRRRDRTVGFHSPLHF
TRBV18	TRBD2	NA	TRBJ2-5	TGTGCCAGCTCAGGGACTAGCGGGAGCATGGGAGAGACCCAGTACTTC	CASSGTSGSMGETQYF
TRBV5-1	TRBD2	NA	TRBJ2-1	TGCGCCAGCAGCTTTGCGGGAGTTAGAGGTGAGCAGTTCTTC	CASSFAGVRGEQFF
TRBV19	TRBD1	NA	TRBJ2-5	TGTGCCAGTACTGGGCCGGGACAGCTAAGCGGGACCCAGTACTTC	CASTGPGQLSGTQYF
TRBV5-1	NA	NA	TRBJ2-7	TGCGCCAGCAGCTTGTCGCGGGGCTACTCCGAGCAGTACTTC	CASSLSRGYSEQYF
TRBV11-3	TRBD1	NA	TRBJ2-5	TGTGCCAGCAGCTTTACAGGGGCCCGGATCATGCAAGAGACCCAGTACTTC	CASSFTGARIMQETQYF
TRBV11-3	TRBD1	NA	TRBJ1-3	TGTGCCAGCAGTAAGAGACAGGGGTCAACTGGAAACACCATATATTTT	CASSKRQGSTGNTIYF
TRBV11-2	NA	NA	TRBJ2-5	TGTGCCAGCGCCTCGTGGGAGCATCGGGAGACCCAGTACTTC	CASASWEHRETQYF
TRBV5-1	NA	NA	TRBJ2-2	TGCGCCAGCAGCCCCCGTAGCGGAGCGAACACCGGGGAGCTGTTTTTT	CASSPRSGANTGELFF
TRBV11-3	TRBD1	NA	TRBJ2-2	TGTGCCAGCAGCGCGCTATGGACAGGGGAAACCGGGGAGCTGTTTTTT	CASSALWTGETGELFF
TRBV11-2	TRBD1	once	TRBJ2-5	TGTGCCAGCAGCCCAAGGGACAGGGTAGGAGAGACCCAGTACTTC	CASSPRDRVGETQYF
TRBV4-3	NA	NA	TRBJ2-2	TGCGCCAGCAGTTTTCACGGGGAGCTGTTTTTT	CASSFHGELFF
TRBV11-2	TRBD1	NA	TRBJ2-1	TGTGCCAGCAGCACCGACAGGGGGGATGAGCAGTTCTTC	CASSTDRGDEQFF
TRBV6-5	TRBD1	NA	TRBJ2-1	TGTGCCAGCAGGCGGACAGGGATGGATGAGCAGTTCTTC	CASRRTGMDEQFF
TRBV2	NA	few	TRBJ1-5	TGTGCCAGCAGGAACACGAATCAGCCCCAGCATTTT	CASRNTNQPQHF
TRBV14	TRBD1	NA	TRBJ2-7	TGTGCCAGCAGCCGGACAGGAAACAACGAGCAGTACTTC	CASSRTGNNEQYF
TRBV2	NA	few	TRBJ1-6	TGTGCCAGCAGTGTCCCGGGTTCACCCCTCCACTTT	CASSVPGSPLHF
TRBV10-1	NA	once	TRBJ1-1	TGCGCCAGCAGTGAGTCGTCGGGGTTCGGGTATGAAGCTTTCTTT	CASSESSGFGYEAFF
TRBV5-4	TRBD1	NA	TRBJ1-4	TGTGCCAGCAGCTTAGACAGGGCGGGCGAAAAACTGTTTTTT	CASSLDRAGEKLFF
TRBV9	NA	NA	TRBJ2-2	TGTGCCAGCAGCCGTCAGAGGGCACCGAACACCGGGGAGCTGTTTTTT	CASSRQRAPNTGELFF
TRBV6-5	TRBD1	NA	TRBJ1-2	TGTGCCAGCAGTCCGGGACAGGGTGGATATGGCTACACCTTC	CASSPGQGGYGYTF
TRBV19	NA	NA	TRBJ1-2	TGTGCCAGTAACCCACAGGATTTCTATGGCTACACCTTC	CASNPQDFYGYTF
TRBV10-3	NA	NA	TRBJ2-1	TGTGCCATCAGTGAATTCAACAATGAGCAGTTCTTC	CAISEFNNEQFF
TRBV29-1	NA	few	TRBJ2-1	TGCAGCGCCCGTACGGGTTACAATGAGCAGTTCTTC	CSARTGYNEQFF
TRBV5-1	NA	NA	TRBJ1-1	TGCGCCAGCAGCAACCCTTCGGGGAACACTGAAGCTTTCTTT	CASSNPSGNTEAFF
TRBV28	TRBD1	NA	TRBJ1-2	TGTGCCAGCAGAACACAGGGGGCGGGCATCCACTATGGCTACACCTTC	CASRTQGAGIHYGYTF
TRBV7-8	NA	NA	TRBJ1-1	TGTGCCAGCAGCTTAGCGCGGGATGACGGACGTGTTTATTCGAACACTGAAGCTTTCTTT	CASSLARDDGRVYSNTEAFF
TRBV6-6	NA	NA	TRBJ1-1	TGTGCCAGCAGTTGGACTAACACTGAAGCTTTCTTT	CASSWTNTEAFF
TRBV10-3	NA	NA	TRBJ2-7	TGTGCCATCAGTGGTAAGGCGGGGTTCGGCTACGAGCAGTACTTC	CAISGKAGFGYEQYF
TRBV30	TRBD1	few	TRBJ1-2	TGTGCCTATACCGGGACAGGGGGCCTCTATGGCTACACCTTC	CAYTGTGGLYGYTF
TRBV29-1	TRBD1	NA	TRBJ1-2	TGCAGCGGGTGGGACAGCCTCTATGGCTACACCTTC	CSGWDSLYGYTF
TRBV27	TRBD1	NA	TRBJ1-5	TGTGCCAGCACCGACACAGGGGTTAGCAATCAGCCCCAGCATTTT	CASTDTGVSNQPQHF